This is a list of T cell receptor beta chains from one sample in a study of blood T cells in healthy people across ages. TCRdb redid the calling of the 5' RACE reads with MiXCR, one entry per CDR3 protein. The sample lists around 900,000 distinct CDR3 sequences; roughly 47% were seen once. The sample comprised blood. These receptors originate from a woman aged 55-69 years in good health. CDR3s include the opening cysteine and the closing phenylalanine or tryptophan. Fields, in order: CDR3 length, D gene, clone size, V gene, J gene, CDR3 DNA, CDR3 protein. D genes are given only for firm matches. A row's size may be missing; if present it is once, few, many or a size class.

17	TRBD1	NA	TRBV6-5	TRBJ1-2	TGTGCCAGCTGCTACTTCCGGGACAGTCCTATCTGTTATGGCTACACCTTC	CASCYFRDSPICYGYTF
16	TRBD1	few	TRBV20-1	TRBJ2-5	TGCAGTGCTAGAGCTTATAGGAACAGGGGGAAAGAGACCCAGTACTTC	CSARAYRNRGKETQYF
14	TRBD1	NA	TRBV18	TRBJ2-5	TGTGCCAGCTCACCTCAGACAGGGGAAGAGACCCAGTACTTC	CASSPQTGEETQYF
17	NA	NA	TRBV15	TRBJ2-7	TGTGCCACCAGCAGGGGGGGGCTAGCGGACACTACCTACGAGCAGTACTTC	CATSRGGLADTTYEQYF
15	NA	few	TRBV9	TRBJ1-1	TGTGCCAGCAGCCCCATGGTAGTGGTGAACACTGAAGCTTTCTTT	CASSPMVVVNTEAFF
13	NA	NA	TRBV29-1	TRBJ2-5	TGCAGCGGTGACGCAGGCCCCCAAGAGACCCAGTACTTC	CSGDAGPQETQYF
19	TRBD1	NA	TRBV5-1	TRBJ2-5	TGCGCCAGCACCCGTTGGGGATTTGGGGACAGGGGGTCACAAGAGACCCAGTACTTC	CASTRWGFGDRGSQETQYF
18	NA	NA	TRBV7-3	TRBJ2-5	TGTGCCAGCAGCTTACGTATGGGTCGACAGGCGACCCACAATGAGCAGTACTTC	CASSLRMGRQATHNEQYF
14	NA	NA	TRBV7-8	TRBJ2-5	TGTGCCAGCAGCTGGGACGGAGAGTGGGAGACCCAGTACTTC	CASSWDGEWETQYF
14	TRBD1	NA	TRBV2	TRBJ1-6	TGTGCCAGCAGACAGACAGGGGGTATTTCACCCCCCCACTTT	CASRQTGGISPPHF
16	TRBD1	NA	TRBV27	TRBJ2-7	TGTGCCAGCAGTTTAGCCGTGGGGACAGGGGCCTACGAGCAGTACTTC	CASSLAVGTGAYEQYF
14	NA	many	TRBV24-1	TRBJ2-7	TGTGCCACCAGTGATACTCGGGGGATCGGAGAGCAGTACTTC	CATSDTRGIGEQYF
14	NA	NA	TRBV4-2	TRBJ2-7	TGTGCCAGCAGCCAATTGCAGGGGACCTACGGGCAGTACTTC	CASSQLQGTYGQYF
16	TRBD2	few	TRBV15	TRBJ2-7	TGTGCCACCAGCAGAGAAGAGCGGGGGTTAACCTACGAGCAGTACTTC	CATSREERGLTYEQYF
14	NA	NA	TRBV7-2	TRBJ2-3	TGTGCCAGCAGCATTCAAAGGGGGTCGGATACGCAGTATTTT	CASSIQRGSDTQYF
13	NA	NA	TRBV21-1	TRBJ2-7	TGTGCCAGCAACCGGACGGCCGCCTACGAGCAGTACTTC	CASNRTAAYEQYF
16	TRBD1	once	TRBV3-1	TRBJ2-3	TGTGCCAGCAGCCATGACAGGGGTTTTAGCACAGATACGCAGTATTTT	CASSHDRGFSTDTQYF
15	NA	NA	TRBV5-1	TRBJ2-7	TGCGCCAGCAGCCGCGGGACACCTAACTCCTACGAGCAGTACTTC	CASSRGTPNSYEQYF
14	NA	NA	TRBV20-1	TRBJ1-2	TGCAGTGCTAGAAGGAGGGAGGCTAACTATGGCTACACCTTC	CSARRREANYGYTF
15	NA	NA	TRBV4-1	TRBJ1-3	TGCGCCAGCAGCCCGGGGTTCTCTACCGGAGGCACCATATATTTT	CASSPGFSTGGTIYF
15	NA	few	TRBV28	TRBJ2-7	TGTGCCAGCAGACCAGGCCGGGATCTGGCTTACGAGCAGTACTTC	CASRPGRDLAYEQYF
16	TRBD2	NA	TRBV7-6	TRBJ2-1	TGTGCCAGCAGCCCTAGCGGCGGGGTCTCCTACAATGAGCAGTTCTTC	CASSPSGGVSYNEQFF
15	TRBD1	few	TRBV29-1	TRBJ1-2	TGCAGCGTCAGACTGACAGGGTTGCTTAACTATGGCTACACCTTC	CSVRLTGLLNYGYTF
16	TRBD2	once	TRBV3-1	TRBJ2-5	TGTGCCAGCAGCCAAGGTAGCGGGAGCTCTCAAGAGACCCAGTACTTC	CASSQGSGSSQETQYF
14	TRBD2	NA	TRBV7-9	TRBJ2-3	TGTGCCAGCAGCCGGACCGGGACTAGCGGGACGCAGTATTTT	CASSRTGTSGTQYF
13	TRBD2	NA	TRBV4-3	TRBJ2-5	TGCGCCAGCAGCCAAGATCGGGGGGTGACCCAGTACTTC	CASSQDRGVTQYF
17	NA	NA	TRBV24-1	TRBJ2-5	TGTGCCACCAGTGATCCATCGGGGAGACACGTTCAAGAGACCCAGTACTTC	CATSDPSGRHVQETQYF
15	NA	NA	TRBV7-7	TRBJ2-5	TGTGCCAGCAGCTCAGGAAAACTAGGCTCAGGGACCCAGTACTTC	CASSSGKLGSGTQYF
15	NA	NA	TRBV15	TRBJ2-7	TGTGCCACCAGCATCTCTTGGGGCCCAAAGGGCGAGCAGTACTTC	CATSISWGPKGEQYF
17	TRBD2	once	TRBV4-1	TRBJ2-5	TGCGCCAGCAGCCAAGGGACTAGCTTCTGGTACCAAGAGACCCAGTACTTC	CASSQGTSFWYQETQYF
16	NA	NA	TRBV5-1	TRBJ2-3	TGCGCCAGCAGCATCGGTGGGGATCCAAACACAGATACGCAGTATTTT	CASSIGGDPNTDTQYF
15	TRBD2	few	TRBV10-3	TRBJ2-1	TGTGCCATCAGTGTAGCGGGAGGGCCGTTCAATGAGCAGTTCTTC	CAISVAGGPFNEQFF
15	TRBD2	NA	TRBV29-1	TRBJ2-1	TGCAGCGTTCCCGTAGCGGGACCTCCTTACGATGAGCAGTTCTTC	CSVPVAGPPYDEQFF
14	NA	NA	TRBV20-1	TRBJ1-1	TGCAGCCCGGGGATCAGACTCAGGAACACTGAAGCTTTCTTT	CSPGIRLRNTEAFF
14	NA	NA	TRBV29-1	TRBJ2-2	TGCAGCGCGCTACAGGGAGGGTACACCGGGGAGCTGTTTTTT	CSALQGGYTGELFF
11	NA	few	TRBV29-1	TRBJ2-5	TGCAGCGTTAGGTACCAAGAGACCCAGTACTTC	CSVRYQETQYF
14	NA	NA	TRBV10-3	TRBJ2-3	TGTGCCATCCGGGGAGCGGAGAGCACAGATACGCAGTATTTT	CAIRGAESTDTQYF
15	TRBD1	NA	TRBV5-6	TRBJ1-6	TGTGCCAGCAGCTCCCGGACAGGGACTAATTCACCCCTCCACTTT	CASSSRTGTNSPLHF
11	NA	NA	TRBV19	TRBJ1-2	TGTGCCTGGAAAGGGGAGTATGGCTACACCTTC	CAWKGEYGYTF
16	TRBD1	few	TRBV4-2	TRBJ1-4	TGTGCCAGCAGCCAGCCCGGGACAGGGGCCGCTGAAAAACTGTTTTTT	CASSQPGTGAAEKLFF
15	NA	few	TRBV20-1	TRBJ2-3	TGCAGTGCTCCACGGACGTCTCGTTCCGCAGATACGCAGTATTTT	CSAPRTSRSADTQYF
16	NA	NA	TRBV4-2	TRBJ1-5	TGTGCCAGCAGCCAGGGGGGGGGTGGTAGCAATCAGCCCCAGCATTTT	CASSQGGGGSNQPQHF
13	NA	NA	TRBV5-1	TRBJ2-7	TGCGCCAGCAAGAGGGACGGTCACTACGAGCAGTACTTC	CASKRDGHYEQYF
13	NA	NA	TRBV7-2	TRBJ2-7	TGTGCCAGCAGCTTAGTGGGACCCTACGGGCAGTACTTC	CASSLVGPYGQYF
15	TRBD1	NA	TRBV29-1	TRBJ2-6	TGCAGCGTCGGGGACAGATACTCTGGGGCCAACGTCCTGACTTTC	CSVGDRYSGANVLTF
14	NA	NA	TRBV27	TRBJ2-7	TGTGCCAGCAGTTTCCGGGACAACCCCTACGAGCAGTACTTC	CASSFRDNPYEQYF
16	NA	few	TRBV20-1	TRBJ2-4	TGCAGTGCTAGAGGTCCAGGTGAACTAGCCAAAAACATTCAGTACTTC	CSARGPGELAKNIQYF
15	TRBD2	few	TRBV7-2	TRBJ2-1	TGTGCCAGCAGCTTAGCAGCGGGACCCTACAATGAGCAGTTCTTC	CASSLAAGPYNEQFF
12	NA	NA	TRBV30	TRBJ2-7	TGTGCCTGGAGTACGGGGTACTACGAGCAGTACTTC	CAWSTGYYEQYF
15	NA	NA	TRBV2	TRBJ2-3	TGTGCCAACGCACCGGGACTCAGATCCACAGATACGCAGTATTTT	CANAPGLRSTDTQYF
14	TRBD1	NA	TRBV15	TRBJ2-1	TGTGCCACCAGCAGGGGAACAGGGGAGAATGAGCAGTTCTTC	CATSRGTGENEQFF
15	TRBD1	NA	TRBV20-1	TRBJ1-5	TGCAGTGCTGTGACAGGGCTTAATGGTGGTCAGCCCCAGCATTTT	CSAVTGLNGGQPQHF
17	TRBD2	NA	TRBV4-2	TRBJ2-5	TGTGCCAGCAGCCAAACCGGGACTAGCGGGAGAGGGGAGACCCAGTACTTC	CASSQTGTSGRGETQYF
15	NA	NA	TRBV18	TRBJ1-4	TGTGCCAGCTCACCCTCCCTGGGGGGTAACGAAAAACTGTTTTTT	CASSPSLGGNEKLFF
15	NA	NA	TRBV20-1	TRBJ1-2	TGCAGTGCTGGGGCGGCGGATTCAACTAACTATGGCTACACCTTC	CSAGAADSTNYGYTF